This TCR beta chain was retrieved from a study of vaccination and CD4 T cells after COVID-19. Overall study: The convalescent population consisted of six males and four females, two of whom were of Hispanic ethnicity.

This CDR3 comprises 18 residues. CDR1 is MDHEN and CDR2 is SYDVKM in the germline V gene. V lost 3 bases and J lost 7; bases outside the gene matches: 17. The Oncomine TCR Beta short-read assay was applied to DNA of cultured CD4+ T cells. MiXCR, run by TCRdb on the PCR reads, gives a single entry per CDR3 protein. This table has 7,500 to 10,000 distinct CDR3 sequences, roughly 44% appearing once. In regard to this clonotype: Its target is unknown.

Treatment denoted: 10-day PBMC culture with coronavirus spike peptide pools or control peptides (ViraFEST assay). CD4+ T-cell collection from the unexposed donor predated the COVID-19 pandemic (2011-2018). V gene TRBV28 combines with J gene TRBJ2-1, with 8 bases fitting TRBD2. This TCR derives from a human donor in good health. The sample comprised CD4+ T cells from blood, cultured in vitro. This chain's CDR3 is CASSFPLGGVRSYNEQFF. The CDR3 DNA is TGTGCCAGCAGTTTCCCCCTCGGGGGGGTACGGTCGTATAATGAGCAGTTCTTC.